This TCR beta chain comes out of a study of OX40 agonist ivuxolimab in advanced cancers. About the study: Patients undergoing dose escalation presented with hepatocellular carcinoma, melanoma, renal cell or head and neck cancer.

Whole-study findings and limits: Nonresponders, in some cases, also had low normalized T-cell clonal expansion.

V lost 7 bases, J lost 1 base, and 16 bases lay in between. CDR1 is LNHDA, CDR2 SQIVND, per germline (reference sequence). The CDR3 extends over 15 amino acids. Worth noting for this clone: Antigen unknown.

Clones were read by immunoSEQ multiplex PCR, and TCRdb kept only the in-frame ones, dropping some. The top ten clones hold less than 4.5% of a sample with about 79,000 clones, about 85% of them seen once. Sequenced material: CD4+ or CD8+ T cells sorted from blood, taken in a trial of the OX40 agonist ivuxolimab. V usage is TRBV19 and J usage is TRBJ1-1; tentatively, D is TRBD1 (6 bases). The receptor comes from an adult with an advanced solid tumor such as melanoma, head and neck, liver or kidney cancer. This chain's CDR3 is CASTTGSLRNTEAFF. The DNA of the CDR3 is TGTGCCAGTACCACAGGGAGCTTAAGGAACACTGAAGCTTTCTTT.